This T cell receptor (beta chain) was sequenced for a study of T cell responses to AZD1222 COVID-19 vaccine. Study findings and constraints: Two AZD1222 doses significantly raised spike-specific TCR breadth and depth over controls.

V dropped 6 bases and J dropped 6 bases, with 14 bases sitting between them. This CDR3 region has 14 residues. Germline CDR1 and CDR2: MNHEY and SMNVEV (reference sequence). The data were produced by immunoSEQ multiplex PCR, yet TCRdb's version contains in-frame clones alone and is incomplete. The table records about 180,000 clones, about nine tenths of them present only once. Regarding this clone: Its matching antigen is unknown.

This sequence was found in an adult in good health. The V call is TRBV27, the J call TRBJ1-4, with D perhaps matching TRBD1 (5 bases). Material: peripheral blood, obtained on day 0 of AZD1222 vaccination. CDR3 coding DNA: TGTGCCAGCAGAATGAGGGGTTCCTATGAAAAACTGTTTTTT. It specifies CASRMRGSYEKLFF. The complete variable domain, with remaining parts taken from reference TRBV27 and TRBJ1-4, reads EAQVTQNPRYLITVTGKKLTVTCSQNMNHEYMSWYRQDPGLGLRQIYYSMNVEVTDKGDVPEGYKVSRKEKRNFPLILESPSPNQTSLYFCASRMRGSYEKLFFGSGTQLSVL.